The clone carrying this T cell receptor beta chain was seen only a few times. No antigen is known for it. Next came a second PCR, run for about 7 to 12 cycles, which used a sample-barcoded 5' primer along with a J-beta primer mix. TCRdb used MiXCR to reprocess the 5' RACE reads, holding one entry per CDR3 protein. The table has about 290,000 distinct CDR3 sequences, around 29% seen once. Caucasian individuals from Russia who were healthy and aged roughly 6 to 95 acted as donors. Total RNA amounts of at least 6 micrograms were extracted per sample. This entry is derived from a study of blood T cells in healthy people across ages. Overall study findings and caveats: As age increased, TCR beta diversity per million T cells fell in a roughly linear fashion. Observed TCR beta diversity showed a strong correlation with the percentage of naive T cells as measured by flow cytometry.

The CDR3 loop spans 14 amino acids. V was trimmed by 2 bases and J by 7 bases, leaving 18 bases between them. Germline-derived CDR1 and CDR2 are SQVTM and ANQGSEA. The sequence came from a woman between 65 and 79 years old in good health. This sequence joins TRBV29-1 and TRBJ2-7; D is possibly TRBD1 or TRBD2 (5 bases each). Sequencing used blood. CDR3 in DNA: TGCAGCGTTGAACAGTGGAGAGGGGCCGGGGAGCAGTACTTC. Amino acid sequence: CSVEQWRGAGEQYF.